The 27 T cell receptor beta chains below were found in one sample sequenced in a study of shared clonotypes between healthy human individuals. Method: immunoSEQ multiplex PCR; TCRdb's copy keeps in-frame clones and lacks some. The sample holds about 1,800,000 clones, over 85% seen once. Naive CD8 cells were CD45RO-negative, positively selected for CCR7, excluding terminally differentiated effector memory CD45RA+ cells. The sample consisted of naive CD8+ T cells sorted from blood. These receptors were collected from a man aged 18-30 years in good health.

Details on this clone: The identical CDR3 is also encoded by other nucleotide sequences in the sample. The CDR3 loop reads CASSLRGLSYEQYF. The DNA of the CDR3 is TGCGCCAGCAGCTTGCGGGGGCTCTCCTACGAGCAGTACTTC. This chain connects TRBV5-1 to TRBJ2-7; D is perhaps TRBD1 or TRBD2 (6 bases each). Trimming removed 1 base at V and 0 bases at J, with 8 bases between. Germline V gives CDR1 SGHRS, CDR2 YFSETQ. CDR3 length equals 14 residues.

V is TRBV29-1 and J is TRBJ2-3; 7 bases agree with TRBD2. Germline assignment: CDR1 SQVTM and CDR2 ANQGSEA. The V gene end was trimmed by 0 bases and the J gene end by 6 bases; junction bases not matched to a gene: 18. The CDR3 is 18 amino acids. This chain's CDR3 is CSVEEGGERGPPGDTQYF. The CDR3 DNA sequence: TGCAGCGTTGAAGAAGGAGGCGAGCGGGGCCCTCCCGGGGATACGCAGTATTTT.

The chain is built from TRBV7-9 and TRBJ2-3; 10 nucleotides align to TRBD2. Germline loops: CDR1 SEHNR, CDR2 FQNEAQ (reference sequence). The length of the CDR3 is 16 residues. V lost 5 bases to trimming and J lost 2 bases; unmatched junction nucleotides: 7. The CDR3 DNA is TGTGCCAGCAGCGAATTAGCGGGAGGCTTCACAGATACGCAGTATTTT. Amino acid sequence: CASSELAGGFTDTQYF.

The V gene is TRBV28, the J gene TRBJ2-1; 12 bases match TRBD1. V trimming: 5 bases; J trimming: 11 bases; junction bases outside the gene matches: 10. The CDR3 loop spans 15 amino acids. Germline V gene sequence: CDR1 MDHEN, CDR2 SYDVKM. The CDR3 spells CASSKTGTGGFQQFF. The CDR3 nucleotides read TGTGCCAGCAGTAAGACCGGGACAGGGGGCTTTCAGCAGTTCTTC.

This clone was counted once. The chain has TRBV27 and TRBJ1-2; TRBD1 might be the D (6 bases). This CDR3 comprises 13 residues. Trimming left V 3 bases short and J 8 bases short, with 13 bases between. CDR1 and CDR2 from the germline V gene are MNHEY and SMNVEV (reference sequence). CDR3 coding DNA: TGTGCCAGCAGTTTTTTGGGGGCGGGAGGCTACACCTTC. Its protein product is CASSFLGAGGYTF.

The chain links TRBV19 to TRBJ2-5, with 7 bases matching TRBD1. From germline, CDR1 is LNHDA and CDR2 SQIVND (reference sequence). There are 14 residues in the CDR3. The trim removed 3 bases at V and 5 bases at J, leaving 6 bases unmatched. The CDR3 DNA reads TGTGCCAGTAGTATGGCCGGGACAGATGAGACCCAGTACTTC. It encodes CASSMAGTDETQYF.

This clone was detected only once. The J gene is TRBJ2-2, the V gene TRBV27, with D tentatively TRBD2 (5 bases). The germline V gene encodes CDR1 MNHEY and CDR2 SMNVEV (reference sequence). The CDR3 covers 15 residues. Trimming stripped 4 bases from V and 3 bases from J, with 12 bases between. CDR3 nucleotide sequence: TGTGCCAGCAGTTGGACTCCCCAAGACACCGGGGAGCTGTTTTTT. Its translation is CASSWTPQDTGELFF.

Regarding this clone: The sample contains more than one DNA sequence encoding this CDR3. This chain's CDR3 is CASSHLSGGYNEQFF. CDR3 nucleotide sequence: TGCGCCAGCAGCCACTTGTCCGGGGGGTACAATGAGCAGTTCTTC. This chain joins TRBV4-3 and TRBJ2-1, with TRBD2 matching over 7 bases. The V gene's germline CDR1 is LGHNA and CDR2 YSLEER. This CDR3 is built from 15 residues. J lost 4 bases, V lost 3 bases, and 6 bases had no gene match.

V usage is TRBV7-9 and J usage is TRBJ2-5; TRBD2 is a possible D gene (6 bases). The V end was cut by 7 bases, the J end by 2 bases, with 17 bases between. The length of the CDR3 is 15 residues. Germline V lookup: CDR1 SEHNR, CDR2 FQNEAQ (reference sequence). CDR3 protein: CASTPPAGRQETQYF. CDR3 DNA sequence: TGTGCCAGCACCCCGCCCGCGGGGCGTCAAGAGACCCAGTACTTC.

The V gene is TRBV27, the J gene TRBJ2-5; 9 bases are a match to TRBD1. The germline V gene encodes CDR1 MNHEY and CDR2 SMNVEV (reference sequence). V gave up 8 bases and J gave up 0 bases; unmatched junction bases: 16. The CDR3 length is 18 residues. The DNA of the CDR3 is TGTGCCAGCTCCCCCAACTCCGGACAGGGGCAGTACCAAGAGACCCAGTACTTC. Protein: CASSPNSGQGQYQETQYF.

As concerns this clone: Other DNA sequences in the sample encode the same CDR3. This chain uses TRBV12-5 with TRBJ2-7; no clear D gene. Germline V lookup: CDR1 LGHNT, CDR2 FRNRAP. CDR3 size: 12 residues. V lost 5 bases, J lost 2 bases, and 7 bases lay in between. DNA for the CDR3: TGTGCTAGTGGTCCTGGTACCTACGAGCAGTACTTC. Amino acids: CASGPGTYEQYF.

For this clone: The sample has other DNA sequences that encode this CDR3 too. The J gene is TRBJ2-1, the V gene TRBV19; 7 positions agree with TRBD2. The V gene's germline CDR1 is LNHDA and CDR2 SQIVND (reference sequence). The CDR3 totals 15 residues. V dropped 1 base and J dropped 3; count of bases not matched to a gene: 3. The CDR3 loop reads CASSIGASGYNEQFF. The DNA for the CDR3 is TGTGCCAGTAGTATAGGGGCTAGCGGCTACAATGAGCAGTTCTTC.

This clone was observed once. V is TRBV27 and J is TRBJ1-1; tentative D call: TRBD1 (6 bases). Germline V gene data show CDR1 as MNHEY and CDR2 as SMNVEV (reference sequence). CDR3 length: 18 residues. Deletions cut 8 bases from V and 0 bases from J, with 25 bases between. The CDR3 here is CASEPSRGANIMNTEAFF. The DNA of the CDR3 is TGTGCCAGCGAGCCCTCCCGGGGGGCTAATATAATGAACACTGAAGCTTTCTTT.

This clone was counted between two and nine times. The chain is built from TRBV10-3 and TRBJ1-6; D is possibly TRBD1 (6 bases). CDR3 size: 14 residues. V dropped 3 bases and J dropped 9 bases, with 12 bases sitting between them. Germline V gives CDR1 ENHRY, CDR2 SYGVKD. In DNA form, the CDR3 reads TGTGCCATCAGTGACACAGGGTTGGGTTCACCCCTCCACTTT. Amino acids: CAISDTGLGSPLHF.

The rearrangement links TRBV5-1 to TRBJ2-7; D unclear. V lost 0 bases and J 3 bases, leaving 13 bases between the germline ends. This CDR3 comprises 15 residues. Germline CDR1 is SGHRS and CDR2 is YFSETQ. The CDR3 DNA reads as TGCGCCAGCAGCTTGGGTGACTCTCGAGTCTACGAGCAGTACTTC. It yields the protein CASSLGDSRVYEQYF.

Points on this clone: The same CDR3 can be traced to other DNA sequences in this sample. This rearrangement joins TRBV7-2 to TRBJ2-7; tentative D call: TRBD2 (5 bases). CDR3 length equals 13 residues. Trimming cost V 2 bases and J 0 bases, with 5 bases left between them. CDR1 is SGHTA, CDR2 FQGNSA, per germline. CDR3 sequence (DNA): TGTGCCAGCAGCTTAACTAGCTCCTACGAGCAGTACTTC. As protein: CASSLTSSYEQYF.

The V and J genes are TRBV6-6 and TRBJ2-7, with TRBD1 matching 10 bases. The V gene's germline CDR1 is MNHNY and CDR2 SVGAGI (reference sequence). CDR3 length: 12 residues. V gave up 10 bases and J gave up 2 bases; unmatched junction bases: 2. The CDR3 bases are TGTGCCACTGGACAGGGGGCCTACGAGCAGTACTTC. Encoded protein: CATGQGAYEQYF.

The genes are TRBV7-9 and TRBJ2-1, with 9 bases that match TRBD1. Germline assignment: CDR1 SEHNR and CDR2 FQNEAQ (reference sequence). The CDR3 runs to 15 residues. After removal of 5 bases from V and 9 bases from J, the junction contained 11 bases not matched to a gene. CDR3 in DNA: TGTGCCAGCAGCCCTTCGGACAGGGGAGGTGGTGAGCAGTTCTTC. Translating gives CASSPSDRGGGEQFF.

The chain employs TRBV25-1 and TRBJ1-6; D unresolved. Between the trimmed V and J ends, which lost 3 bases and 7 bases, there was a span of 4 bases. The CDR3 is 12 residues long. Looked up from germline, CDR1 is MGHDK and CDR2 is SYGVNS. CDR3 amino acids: CASSDQNSPLHF. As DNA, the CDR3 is TGTGCCAGCAGTGACCAAAATTCACCCCTCCACTTT. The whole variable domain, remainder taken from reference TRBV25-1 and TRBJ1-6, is EADIYQTPRYLVIGTGKKITLECSQTMGHDKMYWYQQDPGMELHLIHYSYGVNSTEKGDLSSESTVSRIRTEHFPLTLESARPSHTSQYLCASSDQNSPLHFGNGTRLTVT.

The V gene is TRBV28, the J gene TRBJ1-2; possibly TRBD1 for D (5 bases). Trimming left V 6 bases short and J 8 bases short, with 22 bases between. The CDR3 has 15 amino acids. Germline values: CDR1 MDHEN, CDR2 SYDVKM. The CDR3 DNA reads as TGTGCCAGCAGAAAAATTGGAGGGGTTGGCGGCGGCTACACCTTC. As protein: CASRKIGGVGGGYTF.

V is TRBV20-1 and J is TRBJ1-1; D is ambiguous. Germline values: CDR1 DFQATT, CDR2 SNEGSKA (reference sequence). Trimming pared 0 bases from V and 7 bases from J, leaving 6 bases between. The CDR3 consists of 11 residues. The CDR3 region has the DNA TGCAGTGCTAGAGAGGTGGGTGAAGCTTTCTTT. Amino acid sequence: CSAREVGEAFF.

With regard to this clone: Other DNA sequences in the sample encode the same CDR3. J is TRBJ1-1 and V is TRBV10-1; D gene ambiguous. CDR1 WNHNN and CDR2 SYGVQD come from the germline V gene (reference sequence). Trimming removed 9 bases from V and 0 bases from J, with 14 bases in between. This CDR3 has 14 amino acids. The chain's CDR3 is CASSRSGMNTEAFF. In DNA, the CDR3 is TGCGCCAGTAGCCGATCAGGAATGAACACTGAAGCTTTCTTT.

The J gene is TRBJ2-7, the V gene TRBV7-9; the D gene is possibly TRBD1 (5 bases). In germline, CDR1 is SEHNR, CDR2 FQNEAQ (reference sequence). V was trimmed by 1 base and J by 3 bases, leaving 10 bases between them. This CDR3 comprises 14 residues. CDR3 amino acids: CASSLDSRVYEQYF. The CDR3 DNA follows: TGTGCCAGCAGCTTAGACTCCAGGGTCTACGAGCAGTACTTC.

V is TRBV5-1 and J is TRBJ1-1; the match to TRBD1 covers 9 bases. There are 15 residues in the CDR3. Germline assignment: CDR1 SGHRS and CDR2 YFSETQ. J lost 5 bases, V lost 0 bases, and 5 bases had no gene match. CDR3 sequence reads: CASSLGNRGLTEAFF. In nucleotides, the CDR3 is TGCGCCAGCAGCTTGGGGAACAGGGGGCTGACTGAAGCTTTCTTT.

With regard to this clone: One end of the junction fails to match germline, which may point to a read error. CDR3 amino acids: CASSFERDSIRTDTQYF. The DNA for the CDR3 is TGTGCTAGCAGCTTCGAGAGGGACAGCATACGCACAGATACGCAGTATTTT. The V gene is TRBV7-7, the J gene TRBJ2-3, with 7 nucleotides matching TRBD1. CDR3 length: 17 residues. The germline CDR1 and CDR2 sequences are SSHAT and FNYEAQ (reference sequence).

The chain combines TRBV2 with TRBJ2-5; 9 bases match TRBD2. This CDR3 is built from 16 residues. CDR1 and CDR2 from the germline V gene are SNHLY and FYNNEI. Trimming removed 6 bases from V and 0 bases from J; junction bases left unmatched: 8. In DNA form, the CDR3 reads TGTGCCAGCAGCCGACTAGCGGCGATCTACCAAGAGACCCAGTACTTC. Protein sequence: CASSRLAAIYQETQYF. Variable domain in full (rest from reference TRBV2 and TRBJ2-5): EPEVTQTPSHQVTQMGQEVILRCVPISNHLYFYWYRQILGQKVEFLVSFYNNEISEKSEIFDDQFSVERPDGSNFTLKIRSTKLEDSAMYFCASSRLAAIYQETQYFGPGTRLLVL.

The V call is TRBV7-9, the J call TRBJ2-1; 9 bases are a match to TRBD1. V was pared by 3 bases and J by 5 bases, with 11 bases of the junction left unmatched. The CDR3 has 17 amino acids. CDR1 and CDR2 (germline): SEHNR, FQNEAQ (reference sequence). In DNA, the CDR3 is TGTGCCAGCAGCTTTACCTTCGGGACAGGGCCCGACAATGAGCAGTTCTTC. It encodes CASSFTFGTGPDNEQFF.